One T cell receptor beta chain is described in this entry. 60 Vbeta and 13 Jbeta primers were used in PCR. Produced via immunoSEQ multiplex PCR; TCRdb's table is partial and in-frame only. The data hold over 150,000 clones, with more than 80% observed a single time. The data were taken from a study of cytomegalovirus exposure and HLA in healthy donors. CDR1 is SQVTM, CDR2 ANQGSEA, per germline. The CDR3 runs 15 residues. V gave up 2 bases and J gave up 3 bases, with 13 bases separating them. V and J are TRBV29-1 and TRBJ1-4; TRBD1 is a possible D gene (6 bases). The sample taken for sequencing was PBMCs. This clonotype was obtained from a male donor in good health and CMV-seronegative. This chain's CDR3 is CSVEYGGAANEKLFF. The CDR3 DNA reads as TGCAGCGTTGAATACGGGGGGGCGGCTAATGAAAAACTGTTTTTT. The whole variable domain, remainder taken from reference TRBV29-1 and TRBJ1-4, is SAVISQKPSRDICQRGTSLTIQCQVDSQVTMMFWYRQQPGQSLTLIATANQGSEATYESGFVIDKFPISRPNLTFSTLTVSNMSPEDSSIYLCSVEYGGAANEKLFFGSGTQLSVL.